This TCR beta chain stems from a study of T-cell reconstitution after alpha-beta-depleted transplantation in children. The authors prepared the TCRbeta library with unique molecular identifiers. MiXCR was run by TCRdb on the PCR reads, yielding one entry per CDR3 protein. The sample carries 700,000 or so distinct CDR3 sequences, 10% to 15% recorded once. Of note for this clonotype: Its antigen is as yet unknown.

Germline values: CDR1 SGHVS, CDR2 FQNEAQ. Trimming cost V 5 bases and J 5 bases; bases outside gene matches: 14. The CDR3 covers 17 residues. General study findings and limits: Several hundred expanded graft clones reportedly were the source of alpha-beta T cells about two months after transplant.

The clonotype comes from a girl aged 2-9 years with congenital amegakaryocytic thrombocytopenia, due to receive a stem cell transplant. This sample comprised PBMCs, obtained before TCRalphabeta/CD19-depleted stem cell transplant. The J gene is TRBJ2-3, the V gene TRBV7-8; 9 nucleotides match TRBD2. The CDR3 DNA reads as TGTGCCAGCAGCGACCTAAGGGCTGGGACTAGCCGAGATACGCAGTATTTT. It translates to CASSDLRAGTSRDTQYF.